The 10 T cell receptor beta chains presented below share a single source sample, sequenced in a study of T cell repertoires in cytomegalovirus infection. These TCRs' antigens remain unknown. TCRdb reprocessed the reads via MiXCR and lists one record per CDR3 protein. The sample holds around 900,000 distinct CDR3 sequences, 31% seen once. The sample consisted of cultured CD8+ T cells from PBMCs, taken from culture after CMV antigen stimulation. The source is a human donor in good health (CMV status not recorded). Some clones in this sample may be carry-over from other donors' samples.

This clonotype occurred a few times. The chain links TRBV9 to TRBJ2-1; 9 bases align to TRBD2. V gave up 4 bases and J gave up 0 bases; unmatched junction bases: 14. CDR3 size: 19 residues. Germline V gene sequence: CDR1 SGDLS, CDR2 YYNGEE. The CDR3 nucleotides read TGTGCCAGCAGCATCCCTGGTAGCGGGGGAGACTACTCCTACAATGAGCAGTTCTTC. Translating gives CASSIPGSGGDYSYNEQFF.

This clonotype has just one count. V and J are TRBV2 and TRBJ2-1; 7 bases match TRBD2. The CDR3 runs to 14 residues. Per the germline V gene, CDR1 is SNHLY and CDR2 is FYNNEI. The J segment lost 9 bases and the V segment lost 8 bases, leaving 13 bases of the junction unmatched. The CDR3 is CASAGVPVSGEQFF. The CDR3 DNA follows: TGTGCCAGCGCGGGGGTTCCGGTATCGGGTGAGCAGTTCTTC.

This clonotype was recorded at least ten times. This rearrangement joins TRBV20-1 to TRBJ2-2; TRBD2 matches 13 bases. V trimming: 2 bases; J trimming: 4 bases; junction bases outside the gene matches: 4. Germline lookup yields CDR1 DFQATT and CDR2 SNEGSKA (reference sequence). The CDR3 length is 16 residues. CDR3 DNA: TGCAGTGCTAGACGACTAGCGGGGGGCCGCACCGGGGAGCTGTTTTTT. Translated: CSARRLAGGRTGELFF.

The chain employs TRBV12-3 or TRBV12-4 and TRBJ1-5, with TRBD1 as a possible D gene (5 bases). Trimming shortened V by 4 bases and J by 0 bases, and 10 bases separated the two germline ends. CDR3 length equals 15 residues. The CDR3 DNA reads as TGTGCCAGCAGTTCCAGGGTCTATAGCAATCAGCCCCAGCATTTT. Encoded protein: CASSSRVYSNQPQHF.

The chain recombines TRBV27 with TRBJ1-1; D is possibly TRBD1 (5 bases). Trimming stripped 2 bases from V and 10 bases from J, with 14 bases between. The CDR3 is 13 residues long. The germline CDR1 and CDR2 sequences are MNHEY and SMNVEV (reference sequence). The CDR3 sequence: CASSLGAGRGAFF. In nucleotides, the CDR3 is TGTGCCAGCAGTTTAGGGGCGGGGAGGGGAGCTTTCTTT.

The V gene is TRBV27, the J gene TRBJ1-2, with D maybe TRBD1 (6 bases). Germline V CDR1 and CDR2: MNHEY, SMNVEV (reference sequence). The CDR3 loop spans 15 amino acids. V was cut by 7 bases and J by 2 bases, with 17 bases left in between. CDR3 sequence (DNA): TGTGCCAGCAAAAGGGGGGCAGGAGCCAACTATGGCTACACCTTC. Translated: CASKRGAGANYGYTF.

The chain employs TRBV27 and TRBJ2-3, with 8 bases aligning to TRBD2. V shed 3 bases and J 5 bases; nucleotides not matched to a gene: 16. Germline V gene sequence: CDR1 MNHEY, CDR2 SMNVEV (reference sequence). CDR3 size: 18 residues. The CDR3 DNA sequence: TGTGCCAGCAGTTTGACCCCACTCGGGGGGGGGGCAAGAGATACGCAGTATTTT. As protein: CASSLTPLGGGARDTQYF.

As concerns this clonotype: The junction departs from the called germline gene at one end, perhaps through a read error. The rearrangement joins TRBV27 to TRBJ2-7; 9 bases match TRBD1. The CDR3 covers 13 residues. Germline V gene lookup returns CDR1 MNHEY and CDR2 SMNVEV (reference sequence). The CDR3 protein is CANSPGQGYEQYF. In nucleotides, the CDR3 is TGTGCCAACAGTCCGGGACAGGGCTACGAGCAGTACTTC.

In this sample, this clonotype turned up a few times. DNA for the CDR3: TGTGCCAGCAGTGAAGAGGGATATACTGGGGCCAACGTCCTGACTTTC. Translated, it gives CASSEEGYTGANVLTF. The V and J genes are TRBV6-1 and TRBJ2-6, with D hard to call. V was trimmed by 1 base and J by 2 bases, leaving 9 bases between them. Germline CDR1 and CDR2: MNHNS and SASEGT. The CDR3 is 16 residues long.

The table lists this clonotype with a few counts. V is TRBV27 and J is TRBJ1-5; the D is unclear. The length of the CDR3 is 14 residues. Germline loops: CDR1 MNHEY, CDR2 SMNVEV (reference sequence). V was trimmed by 7 bases and J by 4 bases, leaving 14 bases between them. In nucleotides, the CDR3 is TGTGCCAGCATGAGGGCCGGAGGGAATCAGCCCCAGCATTTT. This sequence encodes CASMRAGGNQPQHF.